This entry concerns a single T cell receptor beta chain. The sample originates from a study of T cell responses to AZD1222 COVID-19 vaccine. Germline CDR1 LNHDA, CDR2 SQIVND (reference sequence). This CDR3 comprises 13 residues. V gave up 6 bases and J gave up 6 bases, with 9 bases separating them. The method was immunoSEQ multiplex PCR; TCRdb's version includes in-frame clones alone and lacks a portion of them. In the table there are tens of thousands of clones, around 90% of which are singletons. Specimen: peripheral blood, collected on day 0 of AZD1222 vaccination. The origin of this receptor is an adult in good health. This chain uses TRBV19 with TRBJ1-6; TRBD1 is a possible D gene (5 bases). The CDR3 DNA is TGTGCCAGTAGCGACAGTCCTAATTCACCCCTCCACTTT. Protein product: CASSDSPNSPLHF.